This TCR beta chain was documented in a study of blood T cell repertoires in COVID-19. V gave up 7 bases and J gave up 3 bases, with 25 bases separating them. The CDR3 length is 18 residues. CDR1 is SGHAT and CDR2 is FQNNGV in the germline V gene. The protocol was immunoSEQ multiplex PCR, while the TCRdb copy is restricted to in-frame clones and leaves out a portion. The table records roughly 130,000 clones, 80% of them present only once. Material: peripheral blood. This receptor was obtained from a man between 65 and 80 years old with acute or convalescent COVID-19. This chain connects TRBV11-2 to TRBJ2-1; weak D call: TRBD1 (6 bases). DNA of the CDR3: TGTGCCAGCACCCCAGACGGAAACCGGGACAAGATCTACAATGAGCAGTTCTTC. Its translation is CASTPDGNRDKIYNEQFF.